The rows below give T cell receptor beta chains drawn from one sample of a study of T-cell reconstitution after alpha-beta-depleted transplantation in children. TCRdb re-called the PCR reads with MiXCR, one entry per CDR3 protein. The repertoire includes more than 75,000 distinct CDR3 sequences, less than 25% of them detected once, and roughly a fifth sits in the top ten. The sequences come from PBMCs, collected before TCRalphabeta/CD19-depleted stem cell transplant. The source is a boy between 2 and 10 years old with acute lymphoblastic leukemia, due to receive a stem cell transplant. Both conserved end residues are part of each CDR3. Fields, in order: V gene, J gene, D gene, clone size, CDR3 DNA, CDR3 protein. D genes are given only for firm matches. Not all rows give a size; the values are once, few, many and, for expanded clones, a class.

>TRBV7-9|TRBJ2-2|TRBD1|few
TGTGCCAGCAGCGTATTTTCCGGACAGGGCGGGGAGCTGTTTTTT
CASSVFSGQGGELFF
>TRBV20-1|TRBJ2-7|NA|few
TGCAGTGCTACTGGGACAACTTACGAGCAGTACTTC
CSATGTTYEQYF
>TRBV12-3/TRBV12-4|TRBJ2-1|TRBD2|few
TGTGCCAGCAGTCCTGGACTAGCGCACGAGCAGTTCTTC
CASSPGLAHEQFF
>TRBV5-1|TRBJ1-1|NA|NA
TGCGCCAGCAGCTTACTGCCTGATCAAGCTTTCTTT
CASSLLPDQAFF
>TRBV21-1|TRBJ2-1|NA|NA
TGTGCCAGCAGCTTCCGGACTAGCGGGTTTGGAAATGAGCAGTTCTTC
CASSFRTSGFGNEQFF
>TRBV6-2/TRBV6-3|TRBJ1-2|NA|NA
TGTGCCATCAACAGGGCTAACTATGGCTACACCTTC
CAINRANYGYTF
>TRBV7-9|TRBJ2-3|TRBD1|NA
TGTGCCAGCAGCAAGACGACAGGGGGACGAGGAGATACGCAGTATTTT
CASSKTTGGRGDTQYF
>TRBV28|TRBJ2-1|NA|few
TGTGCCAGCAGTTTATCCCAGGGGTACAATGAGCAGTTCTTC
CASSLSQGYNEQFF
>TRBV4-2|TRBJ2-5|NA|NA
TGTGCCAGCAGCCAGAACGCCCGAGAGACCCAGTACTTC
CASSQNARETQYF
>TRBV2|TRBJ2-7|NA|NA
TGTGCCAGCAGTGGGGCATTAGGTTCTGGCGAGCAGTACTTC
CASSGALGSGEQYF
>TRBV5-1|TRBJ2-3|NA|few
TGCGCCAGCAGCTTGAGCGGTAGCGGAGGGACCACAGATACGCAGTATTTT
CASSLSGSGGTTDTQYF
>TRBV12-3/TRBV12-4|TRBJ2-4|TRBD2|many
TGTGCCAGCAGCCCTACTAGCGGAGGGCTTTCCAAAAACATTCAGTACTTC
CASSPTSGGLSKNIQYF
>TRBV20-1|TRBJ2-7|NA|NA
TGCAGTGCTACCCCGTCCTACGAGCAGTACTTC
CSATPSYEQYF
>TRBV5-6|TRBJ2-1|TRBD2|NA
TGTGCCAGCACCTTGGGTCCTAGCGGAGGACTCTCCTACAATGAGCAGTTCTTC
CASTLGPSGGLSYNEQFF
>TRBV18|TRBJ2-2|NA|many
TGTGCCAGCTCAAGCGGGGACACAAGAAAGGTTCTAACCGGGGAGCTGTTTTTT
CASSSGDTRKVLTGELFF
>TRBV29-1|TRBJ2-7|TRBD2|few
TGCAGCGTAACTCCGACTAGCGGGAGTCCCTACGAGCAGTACTTC
CSVTPTSGSPYEQYF
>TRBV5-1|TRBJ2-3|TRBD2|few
TGCGCCAGCAGCCTACGGACTAGCGGGAGCGATACGCAGTATTTT
CASSLRTSGSDTQYF